Here is one TCR beta chain with its context. The V gene end was trimmed by 5 bases and the J gene end by 2 bases; junction bases not matched to a gene: 3. CDR3 length equals 14 residues. Looked up from germline, CDR1 is SGHTA and CDR2 is FQGNSA. Ages ranged from roughly 18 to 95 years, with residence in about two dozen US areas. The data derive from a study of blood T cell repertoires in COVID-19. In the study's own analysis: Amplification of reference gene primers was used by the study to estimate nucleated cell counts. Data came from immunoSEQ multiplex PCR; TCRdb stores just in-frame clones and leaves some out. That table supplies the V and J calls and clone size; D and trimming were determined from the DNA. Of under 400,000 clones in the sample, 80% to 90% were seen once.

The sequence came from a woman aged 40 to 55 with acute COVID-19. Sequencing used PBMCs or T cells enriched from blood (not recorded which). V is TRBV7-2 and J is TRBJ1-5, with 7 nucleotides matching TRBD1. The CDR3, as DNA: TGTGCCAGCAGCGTAGGACAGGGCAATCAGCCCCAGCATTTT. Translated, it gives CASSVGQGNQPQHF.